This T cell receptor beta chain was found in a study of cytomegalovirus exposure and HLA in healthy donors. Study at large: Among 150 million to 200 million T cells, an earlier analysis found about 110 million unique TCR beta sequences. Most genotyped donors, about four fifths of about 360, had Caucasian-associated genetic ancestry.

Study results and caveats: It was taken for granted in presence/absence analyses that sequencing depth across donors was roughly uniform.

The germline CDR1 and CDR2 sequences are SGHTA and FQGTGA. Trimming took 1 base from V and 2 from J, leaving 8 bases between them. The CDR3 covers 14 residues. Comments on this clone: Antigen: not known.

With 60 Vbeta and 13 Jbeta primers, the PCR was carried out. Clones were sequenced by immunoSEQ multiplex PCR, and TCRdb holds only the in-frame ones, with some missing. Of about 100,000 clones in the sample, 70% to 80% were seen once. Sequencing input: PBMCs. The chain employs TRBV7-3 and TRBJ2-5; D unresolved. This sequence originates from a woman aged 18-29 years in good health and CMV-seropositive. In DNA, the CDR3 is TGTGCCAGCAGCTTAAGTGGGCTACAAGAGACCCAGTACTTC. Translation: CASSLSGLQETQYF.